This entry lists 21 T cell receptor beta chains sequenced from one sample in a study of blood T cell repertoires in COVID-19. Method: immunoSEQ multiplex PCR; TCRdb's copy keeps in-frame clones and lacks some. The table lists around 200,000 clones, 85% to 90% of them singletons. Sequencing input: peripheral blood. These receptors were obtained from a man in his 60s who had recovered from COVID-19.

The chain couples TRBV7-2 to TRBJ2-7; 8 bases align to TRBD2. CDR1 is SGHTA and CDR2 is FQGNSA in the germline V gene. The CDR3 is 14 residues long. The trim removed 7 bases at V and 2 bases at J, leaving 7 bases unmatched. CDR3 in DNA: TGTGCCAGCACCCCTCGTAGCGGGACCTACGAGCAGTACTTC. Its protein product is CASTPRSGTYEQYF.

The chain links TRBV9 to TRBJ2-3, with 8 bases identical to TRBD2. The CDR3 runs 13 residues. V gave up 3 bases and J gave up 9 bases; unmatched junction bases: 6. Per the germline V gene, CDR1 is SGDLS and CDR2 is YYNGEE. The CDR3 DNA reads TGTGCCAGCAGCGCCCGGTCGGGGGGGACGCAGTATTTT. Translation: CASSARSGGTQYF.

The chain links TRBV19 to TRBJ1-1; no firm D call. The CDR3 length is 13 residues. V lost 5 bases and J lost 4, with 11 bases in between. Germline lookup yields CDR1 LNHDA and CDR2 SQIVND (reference sequence). CDR3 bases: TGTGCCAGTAGTCCGGGTTTCATCACTGAAGCTTTCTTT. Its translation is CASSPGFITEAFF.

This chain connects TRBV24-1 to TRBJ2-3; no reliable D call. Trimming took 3 bases from V and 0 from J, leaving 6 bases between them. This CDR3 comprises 14 residues. Per the germline V gene, CDR1 is KGHDR and CDR2 is SFDVKD. CDR3 nucleotides: TGTGCCACCAGTGATCCCGTCAGCACAGATACGCAGTATTTT. Translating it yields CATSDPVSTDTQYF.

The gene calls are TRBV27 and TRBJ2-1; TRBD2 matches 9 bases. Germline V gene lookup returns CDR1 MNHEY and CDR2 SMNVEV (reference sequence). CDR3 length: 17 residues. With V trimmed by 2 bases and J by 7 bases, 12 bases remained unmatched. CDR3 in amino acids: CASSLNRMISGSNEQFF. The CDR3 DNA sequence: TGTGCCAGCAGTTTAAATAGGATGATTAGCGGGAGTAATGAGCAGTTCTTC.

This clone was recorded only once. The chain joins TRBV18 to TRBJ2-5; maybe TRBD1 (5 bases). Trimming shortened V by 2 bases and J by 5 bases, and 12 bases separated the two germline ends. The CDR3 sequence is 14 residues long. In germline, CDR1 is KGHSH, CDR2 LQKENI. In nucleotides, the CDR3 is TGTGCCAGCTCACCAGGGGCCTCTCCGGAGACCCAGTACTTC. Its protein product is CASSPGASPETQYF.

The chain combines TRBV6-4 with TRBJ2-2; 8 bases align to TRBD1. There are 16 residues in the CDR3. Germline loops: CDR1 MRHNA, CDR2 SNTAGT. Trimming at V came to 2 bases and at J to 0 bases, leaving 2 bases not matched to a gene. CDR3 bases: TGTGCCAGCAGTGACCCCAGGGGGCCGAACACCGGGGAGCTGTTTTTT. It translates to CASSDPRGPNTGELFF.

The chain employs TRBV6-6 and TRBJ2-5; D is unresolved. The CDR3 is 14 amino acids. V shed 6 bases and J shed 2 bases, with 13 bases lying between them. Germline V gene lookup returns CDR1 MNHNY and CDR2 SVGAGI (reference sequence). This CDR3 is CASSLTATQETQYF. CDR3 in DNA: TGTGCCAGCAGCCTAACAGCAACGCAAGAGACCCAGTACTTC.

The V gene is TRBV7-2, the J gene TRBJ2-5; 12 bases fit TRBD2. The ends lost 5 bases at V and 4 bases at J; junction bases unmatched: 8. The CDR3 is 16 amino acids. Germline V gene lookup returns CDR1 SGHTA and CDR2 FQGNSA. This chain's CDR3 is CASSEASGRAAETQYF. Here the CDR3 DNA reads TGTGCCAGCAGCGAGGCTAGCGGGAGGGCCGCAGAGACCCAGTACTTC.

The rearrangement joins TRBV7-8 to TRBJ1-1; 7 positions agree with TRBD1. Germline V lookup: CDR1 SGHVS, CDR2 FQNEAQ. Trimming took 5 bases from V and 1 from J; bases not matched to a gene: 4. The CDR3 is 14 amino acids. In DNA, the CDR3 is TGTGCCAGCAGCGAAGGGGGCGCGAACACTGAAGCTTTCTTT. This encodes CASSEGGANTEAFF.

This rearrangement joins TRBV5-1 to TRBJ2-3; D gene ambiguous. Trimming left V 0 bases short and J 4 bases short, with 9 bases between. Germline V gene lookup returns CDR1 SGHRS and CDR2 YFSETQ. CDR3 length: 14 residues. Written as DNA, the CDR3 is TGCGCCAGCAGCTTGGTGGCAGGCCCAGATACGCAGTATTTT. Protein: CASSLVAGPDTQYF.

This chain joins TRBV6-4 and TRBJ2-1; D unclear. The germline gives CDR1 MRHNA, CDR2 SNTAGT. The CDR3 extends over 13 amino acids. The germline V and J ends were trimmed by 6 bases and 4 bases, with 10 bases remaining between them. CDR3 DNA sequence: TGTGCCAGCAGCGTTGAGTATTACAATGAGCAGTTCTTC. Protein sequence: CASSVEYYNEQFF.

The chain joins TRBV12-5 to TRBJ2-6; D possibly corresponds to TRBD1 (6 bases). The CDR3 length is 13 residues. Germline V gene sequence: CDR1 LGHNT, CDR2 FRNRAP. Trimming took off 7 bases at V and 9 bases at J, with 13 bases between the two ends. CDR3 sequence reads: CASAQKQGNVLTF. Written as DNA, the CDR3 is TGTGCTAGTGCCCAAAAACAGGGCAACGTCCTGACTTTC.

The chain joins TRBV7-8 to TRBJ1-5, with D perhaps TRBD1 (5 bases). Germline V gene lookup returns CDR1 SGHVS and CDR2 FQNEAQ. The CDR3 runs 15 residues. Trimming shortened V by 3 bases and J by 3 bases, and 12 bases separated the two germline ends. The DNA for the CDR3 is TGTGCCAGCAGCTTGGGGGGAGTGGCCAATCAGCCCCAGCATTTT. Protein product: CASSLGGVANQPQHF.

This clone has a handful of counts. The J gene is TRBJ1-4, the V gene TRBV2; D is possibly TRBD1 (6 bases). The CDR3 has 11 amino acids. V shed 11 bases and J shed 13 bases, with 17 bases lying between them. Germline CDR1 and CDR2: SNHLY and FYNNEI. CDR3 coding DNA: TGTGCCCTTGAACAGGGCCGGGGACTGTTTTTT. Translating it yields CALEQGRGLFF.

This clone has only a few counts. The chain couples TRBV28 to TRBJ2-2; 8 bases line up with TRBD1. The J segment lost 5 bases and the V segment lost 4 bases, leaving 6 bases of the junction unmatched. This CDR3 is 15 amino acids long. The germline V gene has CDR1 MDHEN and CDR2 SYDVKM. The CDR3 reads CASSSGQGATGELFF. CDR3 DNA sequence: TGTGCCAGCAGTTCCGGACAGGGAGCGACCGGGGAGCTGTTTTTT.

J is TRBJ2-4 and V is TRBV5-1; 7 bases are shared with TRBD2. The germline V gene encodes CDR1 SGHRS and CDR2 YFSETQ. V lost 1 base, J lost 3 bases, and 7 bases stayed unmatched. The CDR3 covers 16 residues. The CDR3 DNA sequence: TGCGCCAGCAGCTTGACGGGAGGCGCGGGCAAAAACATTCAGTACTTC. Translation gives CASSLTGGAGKNIQYF.

This sequence joins TRBV18 and TRBJ1-1; the match to TRBD1 covers 8 bases. Germline V lookup: CDR1 KGHSH, CDR2 LQKENI. V was clipped by 3 bases and J by 2 bases; unmatched bases: 11. The CDR3 extends over 17 amino acids. In DNA, the CDR3 is TGTGCCAGCTCACCGCAGGGGGCGCAAGTCCCTAACACTGAAGCTTTCTTT. Amino acids: CASSPQGAQVPNTEAFF.

V is TRBV18 and J is TRBJ2-7; D is undetermined. In germline, CDR1 is KGHSH, CDR2 LQKENI. This CDR3 has 14 residues. Trimming removed 0 bases at V and 1 base at J, with 7 bases between. For the CDR3, the DNA is TGTGCCAGCTCACCACCTGGTCAGTCCTACGAGCAGTACTTC. Translating it yields CASSPPGQSYEQYF.

The V call is TRBV12-5, the J call TRBJ2-4; TRBD1 matches 7 bases. CDR3 size: 18 residues. With V trimmed by 4 bases and J by 0 bases, 12 bases remained unmatched. Germline loops: CDR1 LGHNT, CDR2 FRNRAP. The CDR3 loop reads CASGSLRDSLLAKNIQYF. The CDR3 DNA reads TGTGCTAGTGGTTCGCTGAGGGACAGTCTCTTAGCCAAAAACATTCAGTACTTC.

This chain joins TRBV5-1 and TRBJ2-7; TRBD1 might be the D (5 bases). Germline-derived CDR1 and CDR2 are SGHRS and YFSETQ. The ends were cut back, 0 bases at V and 5 bases at J, with 9 bases in the middle. The CDR3 is 13 amino acids. The DNA of the CDR3 is TGCGCCAGCAGCTTGGCAGGGAACCACGAGCAGTACTTC. As protein: CASSLAGNHEQYF.